This TCR beta chain emerged from a study of human T cells and chemical hapten exposure. The time point was: pre-sensitization, week 0. Treatment given: therapeutic diphenylcyclopropenone sensitization with weekly scalp DPC. TCRdb ran MiXCR on the RACE reads and lists one entry per CDR3 protein. Among under 400,000 distinct CDR3 sequences listed, roughly 4.6% were seen once. This clonotype showed up just a few times. There are 15 residues in the CDR3. Trimming removed 6 bases at V and 2 bases at J, with 13 bases between. From germline, CDR1 is MDHEN and CDR2 SYDVKM. The TCR originated in a woman in her forties or fifties with alopecia areata. Some clones in this sample may be carry-over from other donors' samples. The chain employs TRBV28 and TRBJ2-2; D perhaps matches TRBD2 (6 bases). The material was whole blood, obtained in connection with sensitization to the hapten diphenylcyclopropenone (DPC). The CDR3 here is CASSSLGGNTGELFF. The CDR3 DNA is TGTGCCAGCAGCTCCCTGGGGGGAAACACCGGGGAGCTGTTTTTT.